This T cell receptor beta chain was observed in a study of CD8 T cells in ankylosing spondylitis. Overall study results and limits: CD8+ by phenotype, disease-linked clones were relatively rare in peripheral blood.

In its sample, this clonotype was seen a few times. As yet, its antigen is unknown. Germline assignment: CDR1 DFQATT and CDR2 SNEGSKA (reference sequence). The junction had 3 bases not matched to a gene; V was cut back by 1 base and J by 8 bases. This CDR3 is built from 13 residues. Via MiXCR, TCRdb re-called the 5' RACE reads, giving one row per CDR3 protein. This sample has around 320,000 distinct CDR3 sequences, with roughly 20% found just once. Source material: blood, either unsorted or a sorted T cell fraction (not recorded which). The gene calls are TRBV20-1 and TRBJ2-4, with 9 positions matching TRBD1. This sequence originates from a female donor with ankylosing spondylitis or in good health (not recorded which). CDR3 bases: TGCAGTGCTAGAGGGGACAGGGCGGACATTCAGTACTTC. Amino acid sequence: CSARGDRADIQYF.